The source of this TCR beta chain is a study of cytomegalovirus exposure and HLA in healthy donors. The V and J ends lost 4 bases and 6 bases, in that order; junction bases with no gene match: 16. Per the germline V gene, CDR1 is LGHNA and CDR2 is YNFKEQ. CDR3 length equals 18 residues. Amplification used 60 Vbeta primers and 13 Jbeta primers. Method: immunoSEQ multiplex PCR; TCRdb's copy keeps in-frame clones and lacks some. This table holds some 65,000 clones, approximately 80% found once. The chain carries TRBV4-2 and TRBJ2-3, with 10 bases identical to TRBD2. This clonotype was sampled from a girl under 18 in good health and CMV-seropositive. The sample was PBMCs. The CDR3 region is CASSPGVERGGRLDTQYF. DNA for the CDR3: TGTGCCAGCAGCCCAGGGGTGGAGCGGGGGGGCCGTTTGGATACGCAGTATTTT.